This TCR beta chain comes out of a study of T-cell memory formation after mild COVID-19. This clonotype was recorded at least ten times. One entry per CDR3 protein, called by TCRdb with MiXCR from the 5' RACE reads. Among about 360,000 distinct CDR3 sequences listed, about an eighth were seen once. This CDR3 spans 13 amino acids. Germline V gene sequence: CDR1 SGHVS, CDR2 FQNEAQ. Trimming removed 7 bases from V and 1 base from J, with 9 bases in between. The TCR sequence derives from a man aged 18 to 29 who had mild COVID-19 (a few samples of this study predate the infection). Cell type and time point are not known. Sample: PBMCs or a T cell subset sorted from them (not recorded which). This chain uses TRBV7-8 with TRBJ2-3; D might be TRBD2 (7 bases). The CDR3, as DNA: TGTGCCAGCAACGGGGGGCGCACAGATACGCAGTATTTT. It encodes CASNGGRTDTQYF.